Sequencing of this T cell receptor (beta chain) was carried out in a study of T-cell reconstitution after alpha-beta-depleted transplantation in children (dated by TCRdb to between 2015 and 2016). Regarding the study in general: The study quantitatively tracked T-cell immune reconstitution after TCRalphabeta/CD19-depleted allogeneic hematopoietic cell transplantation in children using TCR repertoire profiling.

The CDR3 runs 12 residues from the cysteine to the phenylalanine. The sequence is cut down to CDR3 DNA, 36 bases in frame from base 1. From V the trimming removes 4 bases and from J it removes 9 bases, while the gene matches leave 3 bases of the junction unaccounted for. CDR1 and CDR2 are drawn from the germline V gene (reference sequence): MNHNY, SVGAGI. The paper's findings and limits, for the study overall: The frequencies of hyperexpanded clones fell over the following months, and after one year, T-cell counts and TCRbeta diversity were mostly attributed to newly produced T cells. In some patients, the high TCRbeta diversity seen at day 60 was put down to recipient T cells and intrathymic progenitors that had survived conditioning. The apparently early recovery of alphabetaT-cell counts about two months after transplant reportedly depended on only several hundred rapidly expanded clones that came from non-depleted graft cells.

The treatment or condition label corresponds to: allogeneic hematopoietic cell transplantation with graft depleted of TCRalphabeta T cells and CD19 B cells. Transplant recipients were children who received TCRalphabeta/CD19-depleted allogeneic hematopoietic cell grafts. This clonotype was seen more than once but under ten times. Its specific antigen is unknown. There are no base qualities to consult, and no much larger clone falls within one base. Libraries were prepared through PCR. The instrument given in TCRdb is Illumina HiSeq 2500. TCR library preparation used molecular barcoding, with unique molecular identifiers applied to normalize quantification of the TCRbeta repertoire. Through fastp at Q25 and MiXCR, TCRdb rebuilt clones from the public reads, retaining in-frame beta chains. CDR3 protein sequences are deduplicated, and each keeps its most common genes and DNA. In this sample the table shows 610,000 or so distinct CDR3 sequences, 25% to 30% of which occur a single time. Jointly, the top ten make up around a third of the sample.

The TCR was taken from a boy under two years old with Wiskott-Aldrich syndrome, due to receive a stem cell transplant. This sample comprised PBMCs, obtained before TCRalphabeta/CD19-depleted stem cell transplant. The chain links TRBV6-6 with TRBJ2-1, with 7 junctional bases fitting TRBD2. The DNA sequence follows: TGTGCCAGCAGTTCCCCTAGCGGTGAGCAGTTCTTC. This encodes CASSSPSGEQFF.